These T cell receptor beta chains were read from a single sample in a study of blood T cell repertoires in COVID-19. Sequenced by immunoSEQ multiplex PCR; TCRdb stores in-frame clones only, minus some. The data contain around 160,000 clones, about 92% of them seen just once; the ten biggest clones take up about 18%. The sequenced sample was peripheral blood. All receptors come from a man aged 55 to 69 with active or convalescent COVID-19. Each CDR3 is given without its conserved first and last residue.

J	V	CDR3
TRBJ2-1	TRBV9	ASSARRTGKGNEQF
TRBJ2-5	TRBV30	AWTKRGGDQETQY
TRBJ2-2	TRBV10-1	ASTTGSTAGELF
TRBJ2-5	TRBV30	AWTWGGETQY
TRBJ2-1	TRBV23-1	ASSQSATGSHNEQF
TRBJ1-2	TRBV11-2	ASSLDEGAGYT
TRBJ2-5	TRBV18	ASCQSLSQGPSQTQY
TRBJ1-5	TRBV6-1	ASSDGQGRQPQH
TRBJ2-7	TRBV4-2	ASSQLDGQGTYEQY
TRBJ2-7	TRBV2	ASSEASVYEQY
TRBJ2-6	TRBV3-1/TRBV3-2	ASSRDIVSSGANVLT
TRBJ2-5	TRBV5-5	ASSLSATPVQETQY
TRBJ1-1	TRBV19	ASSSGTGRSEAF
TRBJ2-1	TRBV5-1	ASSLEAAYNEQF
TRBJ2-1	TRBV11-3	ASSSQETSSYNEQF
TRBJ1-5	TRBV18	ASSPQGFFAQPQH
TRBJ1-2	TRBV6-5	ATTGGEAFGYT
TRBJ1-1	TRBV6-1	ASSEAGRGVTEAF
TRBJ2-1	TRBV24-1	ATSHRVTNEQF
TRBJ2-7	TRBV7-9	ASSPGRGGSYEQY
TRBJ1-1	TRBV7-8	ASRRYRGNTEAF
TRBJ1-6	TRBV28	ASKPGQIRSPLH
TRBJ1-2	TRBV28	ASRIVGSINYGYT
TRBJ1-2	TRBV2	ASRGTGIDGYT
TRBJ1-2	TRBV7-6	ASSLERGYT
TRBJ2-7	TRBV6-1	ASSELSRGVYEQY
TRBJ1-1	TRBV7-8	ASSSLQNTEAF
TRBJ2-2	TRBV4-2	ASSQGEGTGELF
TRBJ2-7	TRBV3-1/TRBV3-2	ASSQEGTGSGEQY
TRBJ1-1	TRBV5-1	ASSFAGENTEAF
TRBJ2-1	TRBV6-2/TRBV6-3	ASSDLAGLYNEQF
TRBJ2-2	TRBV24-1	ATGLAGTGELF
TRBJ2-3	TRBV6-2/TRBV6-3	ASSDISTDTQY
TRBJ2-3	TRBV7-9	ASSLGTLLFTDTQY
TRBJ1-6	TRBV18	ASSTRDRQGSRSSYNSPLH
TRBJ1-3	TRBV9	ASSVALQQNSGNTIY
TRBJ1-4	TRBV7-9	ASSLRQDREKLF
TRBJ1-1	TRBV11-3	ASSRGVDTEAF
TRBJ2-7	TRBV5-5	ASSLLSGVGYEQY
TRBJ1-6	TRBV7-2	ASAPQIRRGLENSPLH
TRBJ2-1	TRBV12-5	ASGRQLADSYNEQF
TRBJ2-1	TRBV6-5	ASSQKGVPSGEQF
TRBJ2-2	TRBV27	ASSLRGQGAKTGELF
TRBJ2-2	TRBV18	ASSPGQRMNTGELF
TRBJ2-2	TRBV2	ASSEAGLTGELF
TRBJ1-2	TRBV6-5	ASRQNNYGYT
TRBJ2-7	TRBV18	ASSPPSTGAYEQY
TRBJ1-2	TRBV7-8	ASSFEQGSPNYGYT
TRBJ1-2	TRBV27	ASSLNAGTGYGYT
TRBJ1-4	TRBV5-1	ASSRGSDEKLF
TRBJ1-1	TRBV6-5	ASSFQGPLNTEAF
TRBJ1-2	TRBV12-3/TRBV12-4	ASSSGTADGYT
TRBJ2-2	TRBV19	ASVGGSGGTGELF
TRBJ1-5	TRBV30	AWSLDSSNQPQH